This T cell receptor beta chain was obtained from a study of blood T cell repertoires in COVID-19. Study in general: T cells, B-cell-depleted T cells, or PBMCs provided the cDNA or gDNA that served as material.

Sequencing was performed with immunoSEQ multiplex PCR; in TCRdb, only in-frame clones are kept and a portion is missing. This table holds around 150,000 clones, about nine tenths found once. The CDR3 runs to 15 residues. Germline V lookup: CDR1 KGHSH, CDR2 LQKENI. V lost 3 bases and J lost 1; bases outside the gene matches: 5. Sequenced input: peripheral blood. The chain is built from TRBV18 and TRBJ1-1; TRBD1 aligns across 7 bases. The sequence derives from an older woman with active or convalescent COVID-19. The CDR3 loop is CASSPYRTGNTEAFF. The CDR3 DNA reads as TGTGCCAGCTCACCGTATCGGACAGGGAACACTGAAGCTTTCTTT.